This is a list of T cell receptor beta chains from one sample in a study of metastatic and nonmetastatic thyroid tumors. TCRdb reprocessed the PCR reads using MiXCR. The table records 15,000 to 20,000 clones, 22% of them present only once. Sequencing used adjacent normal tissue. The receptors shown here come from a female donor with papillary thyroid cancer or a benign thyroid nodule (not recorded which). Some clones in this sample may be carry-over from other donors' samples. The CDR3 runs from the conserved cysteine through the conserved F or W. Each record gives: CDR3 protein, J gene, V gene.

CDR3 protein: CASSHFPSGGSSNTGELFF
J gene: TRBJ2-2
V gene: TRBV5-1

CDR3 protein: CASSQGVEQPQHF
J gene: TRBJ1-5
V gene: TRBV19

CDR3 protein: CASSLEGQGLYNSPLHF
J gene: TRBJ1-6
V gene: TRBV5-1

CDR3 protein: CASSIGVEKLFF
J gene: TRBJ1-4
V gene: TRBV19

CDR3 protein: CASSKQGGGTEAFF
J gene: TRBJ1-1
V gene: TRBV12-3/TRBV12-4

CDR3 protein: CASSFSSGNTIYF
J gene: TRBJ1-3
V gene: TRBV11-2

CDR3 protein: CASSPSTSFYGYTF
J gene: TRBJ1-2
V gene: TRBV13

CDR3 protein: CASSPLGARTVWVYF
J gene: TRBJ2-3
V gene: TRBV28

CDR3 protein: CASSLDPNPSSEAFF
J gene: TRBJ1-1
V gene: TRBV11-2

CDR3 protein: CASSYTTANEQFF
J gene: TRBJ2-1
V gene: TRBV6-2/TRBV6-3

CDR3 protein: CASSLGTGSNEAFF
J gene: TRBJ1-1
V gene: TRBV11-2

CDR3 protein: CASSLVTSGQETQYF
J gene: TRBJ2-5
V gene: TRBV28

CDR3 protein: CASSYGKASGNTIYF
J gene: TRBJ1-3
V gene: TRBV6-2/TRBV6-3

CDR3 protein: CASSSEEGGTNTEAFF
J gene: TRBJ1-1
V gene: TRBV7-8

CDR3 protein: CASSLAVRDRGTEAFF
J gene: TRBJ1-1
V gene: TRBV5-1

CDR3 protein: CASRRQGNQPQHF
J gene: TRBJ1-5
V gene: TRBV2

CDR3 protein: CASSQTGWEQYF
J gene: TRBJ2-7
V gene: TRBV3-1

CDR3 protein: CASSSKDRAPNYGYTF
J gene: TRBJ1-2
V gene: TRBV11-3

CDR3 protein: CASSLVTLRYYNEQFF
J gene: TRBJ2-1
V gene: TRBV5-6

CDR3 protein: CSASVAGGPGTDTQYF
J gene: TRBJ2-3
V gene: TRBV20-1

CDR3 protein: CSIEGMGLRNEQFF
J gene: TRBJ2-1
V gene: TRBV29-1

CDR3 protein: CASSSSYGYNSPLHF
J gene: TRBJ1-6
V gene: TRBV28

CDR3 protein: CASSLSITKQTGKGYTF
J gene: TRBJ1-2
V gene: TRBV5-1

CDR3 protein: CASTGESTEAFF
J gene: TRBJ1-1
V gene: TRBV2

CDR3 protein: CASSVAAGLTGEQYF
J gene: TRBJ2-7
V gene: TRBV9

CDR3 protein: CASSPLRGSQETQYF
J gene: TRBJ2-5
V gene: TRBV9

CDR3 protein: CASSEVPSSGNTIYF
J gene: TRBJ1-3
V gene: TRBV6-1